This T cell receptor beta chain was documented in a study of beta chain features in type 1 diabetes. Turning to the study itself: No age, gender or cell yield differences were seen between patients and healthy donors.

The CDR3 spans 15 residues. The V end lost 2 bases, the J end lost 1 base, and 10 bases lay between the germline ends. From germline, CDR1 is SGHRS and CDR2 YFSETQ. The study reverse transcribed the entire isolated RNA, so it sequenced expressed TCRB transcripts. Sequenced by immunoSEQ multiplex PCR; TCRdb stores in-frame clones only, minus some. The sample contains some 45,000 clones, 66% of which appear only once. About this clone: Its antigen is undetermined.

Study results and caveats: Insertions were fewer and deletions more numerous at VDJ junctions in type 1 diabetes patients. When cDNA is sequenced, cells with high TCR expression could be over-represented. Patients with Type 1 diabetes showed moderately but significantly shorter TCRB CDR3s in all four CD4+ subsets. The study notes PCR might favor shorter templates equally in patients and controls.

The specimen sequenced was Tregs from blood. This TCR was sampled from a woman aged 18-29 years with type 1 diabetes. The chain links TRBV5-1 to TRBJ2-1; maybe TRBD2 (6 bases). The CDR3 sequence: CASSFGGGSYNEQFF. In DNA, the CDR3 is TGCGCCAGCAGCTTTGGAGGAGGGTCCTACAATGAGCAGTTCTTC.